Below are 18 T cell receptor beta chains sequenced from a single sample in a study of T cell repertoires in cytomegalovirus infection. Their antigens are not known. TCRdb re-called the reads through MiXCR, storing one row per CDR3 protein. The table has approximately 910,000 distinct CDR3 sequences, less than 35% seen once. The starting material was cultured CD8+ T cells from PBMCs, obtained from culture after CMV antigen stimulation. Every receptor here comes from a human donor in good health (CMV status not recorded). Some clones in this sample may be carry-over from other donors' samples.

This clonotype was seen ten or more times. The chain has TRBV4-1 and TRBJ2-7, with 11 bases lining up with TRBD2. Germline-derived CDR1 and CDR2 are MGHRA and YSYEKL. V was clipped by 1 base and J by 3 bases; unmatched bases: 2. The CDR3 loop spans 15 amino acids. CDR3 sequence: CASSQGTSGYYEQYV. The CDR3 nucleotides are TGCGCCAGCAGCCAAGGGACTAGCGGGTACTACGAGCAGTACGTC.

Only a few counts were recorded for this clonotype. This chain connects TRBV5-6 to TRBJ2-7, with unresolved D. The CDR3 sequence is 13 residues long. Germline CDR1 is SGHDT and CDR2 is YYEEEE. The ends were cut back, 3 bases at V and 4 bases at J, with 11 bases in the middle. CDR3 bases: TGTGCCAGCAGCTACCAAGAGTGGTACGAGCAGTACTTC. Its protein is CASSYQEWYEQYF.

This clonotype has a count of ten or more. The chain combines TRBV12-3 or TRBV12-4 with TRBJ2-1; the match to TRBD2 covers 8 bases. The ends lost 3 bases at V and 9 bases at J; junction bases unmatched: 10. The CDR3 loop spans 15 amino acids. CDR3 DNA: TGTGCCAGCAGTTTCTGGCGGGGGGCCAACATTGAGCAGTTCTTC. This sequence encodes CASSFWRGANIEQFF.

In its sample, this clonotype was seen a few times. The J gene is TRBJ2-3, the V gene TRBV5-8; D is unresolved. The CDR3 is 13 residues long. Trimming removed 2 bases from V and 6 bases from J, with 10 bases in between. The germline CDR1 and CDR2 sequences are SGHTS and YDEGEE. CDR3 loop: CASSFLFGDTQYF. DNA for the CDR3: TGTGCCAGCAGCTTCTTATTTGGCGATACGCAGTATTTT.

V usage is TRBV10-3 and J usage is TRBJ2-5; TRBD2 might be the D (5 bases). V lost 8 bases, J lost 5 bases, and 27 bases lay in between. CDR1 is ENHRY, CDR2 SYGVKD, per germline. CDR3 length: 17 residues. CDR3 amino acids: CAILWEDGLSSEETQYF. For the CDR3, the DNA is TGTGCCATCCTCTGGGAAGACGGACTCTCTTCGGAGGAGACCCAGTACTTC.

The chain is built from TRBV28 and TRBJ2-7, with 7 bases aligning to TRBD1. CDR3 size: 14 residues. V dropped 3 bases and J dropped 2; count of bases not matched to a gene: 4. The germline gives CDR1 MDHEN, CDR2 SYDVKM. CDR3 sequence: CASSFYRGAYEQYV. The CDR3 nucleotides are TGTGCCAGCAGTTTCTACAGGGGAGCCTACGAGCAGTACGTC.

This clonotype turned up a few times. The CDR3 sequence: CQDNEQFF. As DNA, the CDR3 is TGTCAGGACAATGAGCAGTTCTTC. The chain employs TRBV7-9 and TRBJ2-1; no clear D gene. CDR3 size: 8 residues. Germline V CDR1 and CDR2: SEHNR, FQNEAQ (reference sequence).

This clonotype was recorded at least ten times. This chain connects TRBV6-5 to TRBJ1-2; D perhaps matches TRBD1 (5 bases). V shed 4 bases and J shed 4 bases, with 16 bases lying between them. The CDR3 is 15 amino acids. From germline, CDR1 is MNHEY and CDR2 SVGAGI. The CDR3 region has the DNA TGTGCCAGCAGTTCAGAGGGGACCCTTTCCTATGGCTACACCTTC. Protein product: CASSSEGTLSYGYTF.

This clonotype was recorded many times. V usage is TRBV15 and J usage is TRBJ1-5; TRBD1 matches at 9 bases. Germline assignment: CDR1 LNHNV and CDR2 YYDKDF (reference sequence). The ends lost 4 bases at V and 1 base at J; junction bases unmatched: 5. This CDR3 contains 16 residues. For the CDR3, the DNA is TGTGCCACCAGCACAAACAGGGGGCCAAGCAATCAGCCCCAGCATTTT. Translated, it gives CATSTNRGPSNQPQHF.

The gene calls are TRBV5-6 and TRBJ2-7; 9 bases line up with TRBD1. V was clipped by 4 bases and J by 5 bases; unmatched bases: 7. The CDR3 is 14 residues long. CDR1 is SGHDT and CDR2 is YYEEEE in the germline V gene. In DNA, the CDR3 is TGTGCCAGCAGCAGGGACAGGGTGACGAACGAGCAGTACGTC. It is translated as CASSRDRVTNEQYV.

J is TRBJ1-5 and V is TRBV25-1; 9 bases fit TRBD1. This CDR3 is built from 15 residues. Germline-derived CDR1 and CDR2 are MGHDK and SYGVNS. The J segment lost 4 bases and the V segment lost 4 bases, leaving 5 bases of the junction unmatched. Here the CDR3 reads CASSGDRVGNQPQHF. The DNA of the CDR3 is TGTGCCAGCAGTGGGGACAGGGTCGGGAATCAGCCCCAGCATTTT.

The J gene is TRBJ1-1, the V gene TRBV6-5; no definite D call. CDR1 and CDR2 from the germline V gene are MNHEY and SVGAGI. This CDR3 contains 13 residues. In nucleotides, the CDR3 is TGTACCACGTCCGGGGAAGTGAACACTGAAGCTTTCTTT. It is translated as CTTSGEVNTEAFF.

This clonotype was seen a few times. The CDR3 nucleotides read TGTGCCAGCAGCACGACCGGGACTAGCGGGGGGTGGAACACCGGGGAGCTGTTTTTT. Its translation is CASSTTGTSGGWNTGELFF. The gene calls are TRBV7-6 and TRBJ2-2; 15 bases line up with TRBD2. V gave up 5 bases and J gave up 1 base; unmatched junction bases: 8. The CDR3 loop spans 19 amino acids. Germline V gene sequence: CDR1 SGHVS, CDR2 FNYEAQ.

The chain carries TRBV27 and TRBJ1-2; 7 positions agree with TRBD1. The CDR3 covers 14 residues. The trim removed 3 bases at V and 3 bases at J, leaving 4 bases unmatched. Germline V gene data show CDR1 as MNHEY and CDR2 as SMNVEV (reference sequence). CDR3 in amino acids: CASSLQGDYYGYTF. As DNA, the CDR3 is TGTGCCAGCAGTTTGCAGGGGGACTACTATGGCTACACCTTC.

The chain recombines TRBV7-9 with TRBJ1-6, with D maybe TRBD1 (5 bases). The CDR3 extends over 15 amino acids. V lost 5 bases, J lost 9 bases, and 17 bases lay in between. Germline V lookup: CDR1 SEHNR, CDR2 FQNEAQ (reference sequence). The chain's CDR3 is CASSPLEGPGSPLHF. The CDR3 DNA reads TGTGCCAGCAGCCCTCTGGAGGGACCTGGTTCACCCCTCCACTTT.

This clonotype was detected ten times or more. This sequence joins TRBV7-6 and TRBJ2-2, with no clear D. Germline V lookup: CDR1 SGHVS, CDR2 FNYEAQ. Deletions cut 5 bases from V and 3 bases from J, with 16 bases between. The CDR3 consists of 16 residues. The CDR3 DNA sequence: TGTGCCAGCAGCCGCCTCGGTGGGATGGACACCGGGGAGCTGTTTTTT. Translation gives CASSRLGGMDTGELFF.

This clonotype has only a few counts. The DNA of the CDR3 is TGTGCCAGCAGTTTATTCGGATCAACAACGGATTACGAGCAGTACTTC. Translated, it gives CASSLFGSTTDYEQYF. The V gene is TRBV27, the J gene TRBJ2-7; D gene uncertain. The length of the CDR3 is 16 residues. Germline V lookup: CDR1 MNHEY, CDR2 SMNVEV (reference sequence). V was trimmed by 1 base and J by 4 bases, leaving 17 bases between them.

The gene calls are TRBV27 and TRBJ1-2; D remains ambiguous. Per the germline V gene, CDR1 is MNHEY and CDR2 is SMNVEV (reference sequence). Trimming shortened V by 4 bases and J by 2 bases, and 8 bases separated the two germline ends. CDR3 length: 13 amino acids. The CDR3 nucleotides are TGTGCCAGCAGTTCGACTACCAACTATGGCTACACCTTC. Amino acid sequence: CASSSTTNYGYTF.